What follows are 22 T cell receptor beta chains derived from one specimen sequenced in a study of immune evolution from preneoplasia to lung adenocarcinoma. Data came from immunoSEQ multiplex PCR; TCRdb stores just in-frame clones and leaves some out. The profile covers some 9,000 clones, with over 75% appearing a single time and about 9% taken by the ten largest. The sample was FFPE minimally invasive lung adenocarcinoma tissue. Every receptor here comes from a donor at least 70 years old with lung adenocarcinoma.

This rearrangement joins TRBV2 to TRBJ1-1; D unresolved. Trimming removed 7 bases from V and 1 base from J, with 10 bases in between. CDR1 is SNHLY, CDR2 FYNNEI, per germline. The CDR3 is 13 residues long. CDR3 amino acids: CASKVYRNTEAFF. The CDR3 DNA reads TGTGCCAGCAAAGTCTACAGGAACACTGAAGCTTTCTTT. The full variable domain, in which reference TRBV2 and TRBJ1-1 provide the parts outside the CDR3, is EPEVTQTPSHQVTQMGQEVILRCVPISNHLYFYWYRQILGQKVEFLVSFYNNEISEKSEIFDDQFSVERPDGSNFTLKIRSTKLEDSAMYFCASKVYRNTEAFFGQGTRLTVV.

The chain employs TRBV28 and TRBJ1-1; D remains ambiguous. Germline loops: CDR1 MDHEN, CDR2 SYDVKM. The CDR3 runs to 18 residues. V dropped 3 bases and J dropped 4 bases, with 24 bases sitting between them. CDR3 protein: CASSFLRFGVARSTEAFF. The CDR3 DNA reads TGTGCCAGCAGTTTTTTACGTTTTGGGGTTGCTCGGTCCACTGAAGCTTTCTTT.

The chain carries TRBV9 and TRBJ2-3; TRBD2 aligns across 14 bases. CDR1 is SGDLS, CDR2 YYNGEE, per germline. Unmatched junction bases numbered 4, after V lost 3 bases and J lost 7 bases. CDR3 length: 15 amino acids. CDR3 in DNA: TGTGCCAGCAGCGGTGGACTAGCGGGAGGATATACGCAGTATTTT. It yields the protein CASSGGLAGGYTQYF. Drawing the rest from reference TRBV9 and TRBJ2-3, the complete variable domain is DSGVTQTPKHLITATGQRVTLRCSPRSGDLSVYWYQQSLDQGLQFLIQYYNGEERAKGNILERFSAQQFPDLHSELNLSSLELGDSALYFCASSGGLAGGYTQYFGPGTRLTVL.

DNA of the CDR3: TGTGCCAGCAGTGAATTTGGGGGGCGCGGGTACGAGCAGTACTTC. Amino acids: CASSEFGGRGYEQYF. The chain uses TRBV6-1 and TRBJ2-7; possibly TRBD1 or TRBD2 for D (6 bases each). CDR3 length equals 15 residues. Germline V CDR1 and CDR2: MNHNS, SASEGT. V lost 2 bases and J 4 bases, leaving 15 bases between the germline ends.

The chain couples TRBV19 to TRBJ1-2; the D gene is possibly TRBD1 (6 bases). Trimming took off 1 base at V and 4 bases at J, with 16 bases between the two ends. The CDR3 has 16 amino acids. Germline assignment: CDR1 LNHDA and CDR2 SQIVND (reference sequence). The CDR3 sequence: CASSIGPGQLTYGYTF. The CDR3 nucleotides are TGTGCCAGTAGTATAGGCCCCGGACAGCTCACCTATGGCTACACCTTC.

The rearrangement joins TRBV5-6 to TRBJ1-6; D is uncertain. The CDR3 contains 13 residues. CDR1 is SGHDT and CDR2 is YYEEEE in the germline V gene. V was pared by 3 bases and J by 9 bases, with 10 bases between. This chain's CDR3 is CASSSPLGSPLHF. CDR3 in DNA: TGTGCCAGCAGCTCTCCCCTAGGTTCACCCCTCCACTTT.

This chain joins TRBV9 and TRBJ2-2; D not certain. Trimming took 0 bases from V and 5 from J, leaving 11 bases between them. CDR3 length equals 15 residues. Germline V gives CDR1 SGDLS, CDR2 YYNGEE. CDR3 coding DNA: TGTGCCAGCAGCGTAGGGCATCACTCGACCGGGGAGCTGTTTTTT. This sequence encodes CASSVGHHSTGELFF.

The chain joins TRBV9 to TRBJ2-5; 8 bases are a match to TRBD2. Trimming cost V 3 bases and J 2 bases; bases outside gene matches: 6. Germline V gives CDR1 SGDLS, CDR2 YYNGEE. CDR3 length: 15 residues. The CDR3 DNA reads TGTGCCAGCAGCGCGGGAGGGACACAACAAGAGACCCAGTACTTC. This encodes CASSAGGTQQETQYF.

CDR3 in DNA: TGTGCCAGCAACATCGACAGGGGTTGGAATCAGCCCCAGCATTTT. Translated: CASNIDRGWNQPQHF. The chain carries TRBV28 and TRBJ1-5, with 8 bases aligning to TRBD1. Per the germline V gene, CDR1 is MDHEN and CDR2 is SYDVKM. The V segment lost 7 bases and the J segment 4 bases; nucleotides outside the gene matches: 9. The CDR3 runs to 15 residues.

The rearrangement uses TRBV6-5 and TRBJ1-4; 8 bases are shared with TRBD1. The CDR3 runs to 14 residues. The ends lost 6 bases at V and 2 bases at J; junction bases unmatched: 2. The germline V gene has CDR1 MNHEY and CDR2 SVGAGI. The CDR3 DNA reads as TGTGCCAGCAGGAACAGGGGGACTAATGAAAAACTGTTTTTT. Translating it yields CASRNRGTNEKLFF.

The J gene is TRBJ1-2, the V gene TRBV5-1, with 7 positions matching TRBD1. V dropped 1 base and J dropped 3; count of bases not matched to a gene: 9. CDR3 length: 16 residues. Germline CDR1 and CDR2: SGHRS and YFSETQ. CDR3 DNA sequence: TGCGCCAGCAGCTTGATGGTTCGAGGGGGCGACTATGGCTACACCTTC. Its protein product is CASSLMVRGGDYGYTF.

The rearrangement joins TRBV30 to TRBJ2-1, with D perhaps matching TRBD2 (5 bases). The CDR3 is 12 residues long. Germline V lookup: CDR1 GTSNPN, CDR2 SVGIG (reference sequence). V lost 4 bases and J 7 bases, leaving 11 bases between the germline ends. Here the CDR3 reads CAWTRTWNEQFF. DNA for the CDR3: TGTGCCTGGACGCGGACTTGGAATGAGCAGTTCTTC.

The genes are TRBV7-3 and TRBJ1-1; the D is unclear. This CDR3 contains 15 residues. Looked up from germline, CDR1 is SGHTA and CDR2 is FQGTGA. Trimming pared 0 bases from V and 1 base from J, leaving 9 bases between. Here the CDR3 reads CASSLTSSPNTEAFF. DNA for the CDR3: TGTGCCAGCAGCTTAACGTCCTCGCCGAACACTGAAGCTTTCTTT.

CDR3 sequence reads: CASSLDSTLSYEQYF. DNA for the CDR3: TGTGCCAGCAGCTTAGACAGCACCCTCTCCTACGAGCAGTACTTC. The chain couples TRBV7-2 to TRBJ2-7; the D is unclear. The CDR3 spans 15 residues. Germline-derived CDR1 and CDR2 are SGHTA and FQGNSA. Trimming took 1 base from V and 0 from J, leaving 10 bases between them.

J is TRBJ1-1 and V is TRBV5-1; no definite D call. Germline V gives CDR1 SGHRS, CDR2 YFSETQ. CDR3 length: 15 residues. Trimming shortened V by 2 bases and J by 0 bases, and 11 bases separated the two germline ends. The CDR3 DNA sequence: TGCGCCAGCAGCTTAAAAGACACGATGAACACTGAAGCTTTCTTT. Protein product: CASSLKDTMNTEAFF.

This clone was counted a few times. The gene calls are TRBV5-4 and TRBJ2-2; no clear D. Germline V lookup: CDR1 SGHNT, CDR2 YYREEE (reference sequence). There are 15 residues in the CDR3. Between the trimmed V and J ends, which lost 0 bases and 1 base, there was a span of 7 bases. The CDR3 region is CASSLDRLNTGELFF. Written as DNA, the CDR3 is TGTGCCAGCAGCTTGGACAGACTGAACACCGGGGAGCTGTTTTTT.

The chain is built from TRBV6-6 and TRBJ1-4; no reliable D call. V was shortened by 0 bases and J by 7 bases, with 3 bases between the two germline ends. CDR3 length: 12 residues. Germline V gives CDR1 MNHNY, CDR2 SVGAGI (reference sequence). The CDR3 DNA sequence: TGTGCCAGCAGTTACTCAAGTGAAAAACTGTTTTTT. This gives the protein CASSYSSEKLFF.

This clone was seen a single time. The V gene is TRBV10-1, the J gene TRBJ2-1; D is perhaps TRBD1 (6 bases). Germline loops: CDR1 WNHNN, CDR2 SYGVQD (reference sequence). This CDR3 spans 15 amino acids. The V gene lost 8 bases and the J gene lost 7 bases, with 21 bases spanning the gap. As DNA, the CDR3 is TGCGCCAGCTCCAAACAGGGAACGGTGGGAAATGAGCAGTTCTTC. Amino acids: CASSKQGTVGNEQFF.

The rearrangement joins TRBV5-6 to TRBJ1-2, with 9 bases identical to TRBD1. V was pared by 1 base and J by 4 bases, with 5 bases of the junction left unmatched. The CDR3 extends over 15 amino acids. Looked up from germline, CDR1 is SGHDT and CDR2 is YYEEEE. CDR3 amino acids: CASSLLRDRVYGYTF. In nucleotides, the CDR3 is TGTGCCAGCAGCTTGCTCCGGGACAGGGTCTATGGCTACACCTTC.

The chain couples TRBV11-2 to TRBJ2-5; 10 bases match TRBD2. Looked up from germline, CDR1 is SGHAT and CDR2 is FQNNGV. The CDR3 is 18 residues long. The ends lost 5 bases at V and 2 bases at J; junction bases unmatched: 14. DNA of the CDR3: TGTGCCAGCAGCACCATACCTATACTAGCGGGAAGGCAAGAGACCCAGTACTTC. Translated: CASSTIPILAGRQETQYF.

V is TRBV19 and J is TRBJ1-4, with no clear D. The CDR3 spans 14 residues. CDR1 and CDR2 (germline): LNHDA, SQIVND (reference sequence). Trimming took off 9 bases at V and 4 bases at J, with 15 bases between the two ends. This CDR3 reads CASRATYSNEKLFF. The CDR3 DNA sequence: TGTGCCAGCCGCGCGACCTACAGTAATGAAAAACTGTTTTTT.

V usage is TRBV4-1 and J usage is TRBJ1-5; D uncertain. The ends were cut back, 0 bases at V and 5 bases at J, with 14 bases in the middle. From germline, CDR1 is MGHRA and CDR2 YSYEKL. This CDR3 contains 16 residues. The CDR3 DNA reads TGCGCCAGCAGCCAAGAAGTGCCAGGCAATTATCAGCCCCAGCATTTT. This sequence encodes CASSQEVPGNYQPQHF.